The present T cell receptor beta chain was sequenced within a study of cytomegalovirus exposure and HLA in healthy donors listed by TCRdb under 2017. With regard to the full study: An earlier analysis of several hundred of the donors reported roughly 300 Gb of sequence data and roughly 120 million unique TCR beta sequences obtained from some 170 million T cells. Across under 500 genotyped donors of the cohort, an average of about 240,000 unique TCR beta nucleotide sequences per donor were sequenced, and roughly 20% of those sequences were non-productive. Donor age, sex, ethnicity and CMV serostatus were compiled together with the repertoire data. The genetic ancestry cluster associated with self-reported Caucasian donors included 80% to 90% of the 350 to 500 genotyped donors. Roughly 320 gigabases of sequencing data and roughly 80 million unique TCR sequences made up an early release that covered roughly 670 HLA-typed donors. High-throughput TCR immunosequencing, statistical association of individual TCRs with disease status, and machine learning were combined to predict cytomegalovirus infection status. Because of strong linkage in the cohort, roughly five DR-DQ haplotypes were treated as single units for association and clustering. The study aimed to test whether cataloging public T cell receptors could reveal signatures of past pathogen exposure. A later genetic analysis used genome-wide SNP genotypes for about three fifths of the 666 donors, treating that subset as a discovery cohort. The study profiled the T cell repertoires of hundreds of subjects by immunosequencing and related them to cytomegalovirus serostatus. Typing coverage differed by locus: A, B, C, DRB1 and DQB1 were typed in about 629-630 donors, DQA1 in about 500, DPA1 in over 600, and DPB1 in 450 to 480. An earlier analysis of around 540 of the donors applied high-throughput TCR beta sequencing to assess whether each TCR beta V gene segment acted as functional or pseudogenic. Every repertoire in the discovery cohort had been generated on one and the same sequencing platform. A separate validation cohort of approximately 120 different subjects was used in addition to the roughly 640-subject first cohort. Class I and class II HLA loci were covered by the typing at four-digit resolution. A later analysis re-examined previously published TCR beta repertoires from 600 to 700 donors and added high-resolution HLA genotyping to investigate patterns of TCR occurrence. Rather than using new phenotypic data, the later analysis identified candidate immune exposures from TCR beta sequences and from how often those sequences occurred across donors. The research as a whole found: This cohort had only TCR beta chains sequenced, and the lack of alpha or paired-chain data limited which features could be detected. For the cohort, immune exposure information was limited to CMV serostatus. A later genetic analysis associated a missense DCLRE1C variant with V-gene and J-gene trimming of TCR beta chains, and an independent cohort replicated the association. Most TCR sequences were seen in very few donors, while some public TCRs were found in many individuals. A group of highly shared sequence variants was considered likely to be a technical artifact of the sequencing pipeline. According to a later analysis, most CMV-associated TCR beta chains appeared to be HLA-restricted, and the HLA associations seemed to be driven largely by CMV exposure. The presence/absence analyses assumed that sequencing depth was roughly uniform across donors, and that assumption may not be true. The authors suggested that the approach could potentially be generalized to other disease states and immunological phenotypes. Because counts were too low, approximately 18 rarely observed V segments, including chromosome 9 orphons, were excluded from the earlier analysis of around 640 of the donors. Several of the top co-occurrence clusters appeared to be linked to parvovirus B19, influenza, CMV and Epstein-Barr virus, according to a later analysis. In vitro tests confirmed that three of the cytomegalovirus-associated TCR beta chains recognize cytomegalovirus antigens. Broadly in line with IMGT annotations, most TCR beta V segments showed up in productive rearrangements about 87% or about 30% of the time in an earlier analysis of 587 of the donors. Some IMGT-functional V segments, including TRBV6-2 and TRBV6-3, could not be told apart with the 87-base-pair reads, so those segments were excluded. According to a later analysis, TCR association rates differed among HLA loci, with DRB1 alleles showing the most associated TCRs and HLA-C alleles showing the fewest. A further reported finding was that TCR beta sequences accurately predicted the HLA-A and HLA-B alleles for most subjects in the first cohort. When HLA alleles, especially DR and DQ, strongly co-occurred, attributing TCR associations to individual alleles was difficult. In a later analysis, HLA-associated TCR beta chains showed more clonal expansion and lower generation probabilities than non-associated chains that were equally common. The classifier was reported to diagnose cytomegalovirus status with high specificity and sensitivity in both the original cohort and the validation cohort. In a later genetic analysis, fewer N-insertions in productive TCRs were reported among donors in an Asian-associated ancestry cluster than the approximately 710-donor mean. Linkage disequilibrium might explain the correlated functional status among segregating V segments, but an unknown experimental factor could not be excluded. At a false discovery rate of 0.05, a later analysis linked around 15,000 TCR beta sequences to specific HLA alleles. The study listed 164 TCR beta chains as associated with cytomegalovirus. Because HLA typing was missing for some donors at each locus, association tests included only the typed subset.

To note about this clone: Its recognized antigen is unknown. The input lacks base qualities; no much larger clone sits a single base away.

The cohort consisted of 600 to 750 healthy bone marrow donors. At the time of sampling, every cohort member was nominally healthy, though immune exposures that went unrecorded were likely present. The donor tested CMV seronegative and was one of the 352 seronegative cohort members. Every donor gave a peripheral blood sample, and the peripheral blood mononuclear cells from that sample were used for TCR beta sequencing. The Qiagen DNeasy Blood Extraction Kit was used to extract genomic DNA from the blood cell samples. CDR1 MNHEY and CDR2 SVGAGI are derived from the germline V gene. Trimming takes 5 bases from V and 9 bases from J, and the germline ends sit 17 bases apart. Including cysteine and phenylalanine, the CDR3 has 14 amino acids. This entry keeps only the CDR3 DNA: 42 bases, framed from base 1. The method was the immunoSEQ multiplex PCR assay. The multiplex PCR relied on a mix of 60 forward primers for TCR Vbeta segments and 13 reverse primers for TCR Jbeta segments. The CDR3 region of rearranged TCR beta genes was amplified from genomic DNA with a multiplex PCR assay. On the Illumina HiSeq System, the amplified TCR beta libraries were sequenced as 87-base-pair reads. The authors' pipeline ran thus. A later analysis counted 75 million to 100 million unique TCR beta chains across the 650 to 800 repertoires, and some 11 million of these chains were shared by at least two donors. To remove PCR and sequencing errors, raw reads were error-corrected and collapsed into unique sequences using a nearest-neighbor algorithm that merged closely related sequences. CDR3 sequences were aligned to IMGT reference sequences to assign V, D and J gene segments. Each retained sequence needed at least a six-nucleotide match to both a V gene segment and a J gene segment. A rearrangement counted as productive if the CDR3 had no stop codons and remained in frame with V and J, and every other rearrangement counted as non-productive. Following IMGT convention, CDR3 was defined as the stretch from the second conserved V-encoded cysteine to the conserved J-encoded phenylalanine. In an earlier analysis of roughly 580 of the donors, sequences lacking an unambiguous match to a single V gene segment were excluded. An earlier analysis of over 450 of the donors classified V segments as functional when productive rearrangements were above 56.7% and as segregating when the standard deviation between donors was above 5%. To diagnose cytomegalovirus status from the catalog of TCR beta chain sequences, a statistical classification framework was built. V and J gene assignment, in a later analysis, came from comparing TCR nucleotide sequences with IMGT/GENE-DB human TR gene sequences. In a later analysis, CDR3 sequences and most-parsimonious VDJ recombination scenarios were assigned using the TCRdist pipeline. In a later analysis, each TCR beta chain was defined by its CDR3 amino acid sequence together with its V-gene family, and reads without a unique V-gene family were excluded. In a later analysis, several hundred highly shared, low-generation-probability nucleotide sequences were removed to address suspected cross-contamination and a sequencing artifact. In a later analysis, a clonal expansion index was calculated for each public chain from normalized within-repertoire ranks of inferred template counts. Generation probabilities in a later analysis came from a VDJ recombination model fitted to out-of-frame rearrangements, and those results were checked against IGoR. In a later analysis, TCR-TCR, TCR-HLA and TCR-CMV co-occurrence was scored with hypergeometric tests, and a repertoire-size bias correction was applied to TCR pairs. In a later analysis, false discovery rates were estimated by permuting HLA or CMV assignments 20 times. In a later analysis, co-occurring TCRs were grouped with DBSCAN, and TCRdist sequence similarity was added when clustering was performed within HLA-allele-positive subsets. Co-occurrence clustering excluded repertoires with fewer than 30,000 or more than 120,000 public chains, plus five with anomalous nucleotide sharing. TCRdb took over this immuneACCESS table, retaining in-frame rearrangements with V and J assigned. Such tables are incomplete; in checked studies, under half of the missing clones stem from an unresolved V gene, and the remainder is unexplained. That table gives V, J and clone size, and the DNA gave D and trimming. This sample gives about 81,000 clones in total; 85% to 90% of them show up just once. The ten largest clones take up about 2.5% of the sample.

This sequence originates from a man younger than 35 in good health and CMV-seronegative. The chain was built from TRBV6-5 and TRBJ1-3, and possibly TRBD1, on 5 matching bases. Sequences were obtained from PBMCs. The CDR3 sequence is CASSTGTPEGTIYF. The DNA sequence follows: TGTGCCAGCAGTACCGGGACTCCGGAGGGCACCATATATTTT.